The rows below give T cell receptor beta chains drawn from one sample of a study of T cells after yellow fever vaccination. TCRdb used MiXCR to reprocess the 5' RACE reads, holding one entry per CDR3 protein. The sample comprises a few hundred thousand distinct CDR3 sequences, less than 20% of which are singletons, and 17% rests with the top ten. The input for sequencing was PBMCs, taken 4 to 5 days after the first yellow fever vaccination. The receptors were sampled from a young man who received the YFV17D yellow fever vaccine. Each CDR3 is given without its conserved first and last residue. The D gene is left open where the match is weak.

v_gene: TRBV6-1
d_gene: NA
j_gene: TRBJ2-7
CDR3aa: ASSPLPGYEQY

v_gene: TRBV6-5
d_gene: NA
j_gene: TRBJ1-2
CDR3aa: ASSYSLLGLNYGYT

v_gene: TRBV9
d_gene: NA
j_gene: TRBJ2-2
CDR3aa: ASSNVPRGRELF

v_gene: TRBV5-1
d_gene: TRBD1
j_gene: TRBJ2-1
CDR3aa: ASSQGVSRGYNEQF

v_gene: TRBV4-2
d_gene: NA
j_gene: TRBJ1-2
CDR3aa: ASSQDWDPGYT

v_gene: TRBV20-1
d_gene: NA
j_gene: TRBJ2-5
CDR3aa: SATDQGRQETQY

v_gene: TRBV30
d_gene: TRBD1
j_gene: TRBJ1-1
CDR3aa: AWRGQAYTEAF

v_gene: TRBV4-2
d_gene: TRBD2
j_gene: TRBJ2-2
CDR3aa: ASSQETGGVGELF

v_gene: TRBV20-1
d_gene: NA
j_gene: TRBJ2-1
CDR3aa: SADARRGNNEQF

v_gene: TRBV5-6
d_gene: NA
j_gene: TRBJ1-1
CDR3aa: ASSFRPTANTEAF

v_gene: TRBV20-1
d_gene: NA
j_gene: TRBJ1-1
CDR3aa: SARVAGNAF

v_gene: TRBV7-8
d_gene: NA
j_gene: TRBJ2-5
CDR3aa: ASSRDRPAETQY

v_gene: TRBV6-1
d_gene: NA
j_gene: TRBJ1-1
CDR3aa: ASSEYTEAF

v_gene: TRBV5-5
d_gene: TRBD1
j_gene: TRBJ1-6
CDR3aa: ASSSGQGDGSPLH

v_gene: TRBV20-1
d_gene: NA
j_gene: TRBJ1-2
CDR3aa: SALEGQTSGYT

v_gene: TRBV7-9
d_gene: NA
j_gene: TRBJ1-1
CDR3aa: ASSYAARLEVF

v_gene: TRBV4-1
d_gene: TRBD2
j_gene: TRBJ2-5
CDR3aa: ASSQERWTSGAFPTQY

v_gene: TRBV29-1
d_gene: TRBD2
j_gene: TRBJ2-2
CDR3aa: SAFPSGGPTGELF

v_gene: TRBV3-1
d_gene: TRBD1
j_gene: TRBJ1-2
CDR3aa: ASSQGGSGQGAYGYT

v_gene: TRBV5-1
d_gene: NA
j_gene: TRBJ1-1
CDR3aa: ASSLRTAPNTEAF

v_gene: TRBV3-1
d_gene: TRBD2
j_gene: TRBJ2-3
CDR3aa: ASSQVGGVEDTQY

v_gene: TRBV4-3
d_gene: NA
j_gene: TRBJ1-6
CDR3aa: ASSQEIGSPLH

v_gene: TRBV20-1
d_gene: NA
j_gene: TRBJ2-7
CDR3aa: SAPGPSSYEQY

v_gene: TRBV12-3/TRBV12-4
d_gene: NA
j_gene: TRBJ1-1
CDR3aa: ASSLAFTEAF

v_gene: TRBV5-6
d_gene: NA
j_gene: TRBJ1-4
CDR3aa: ASSLDSGNEKLF

v_gene: TRBV18
d_gene: TRBD1
j_gene: TRBJ1-5
CDR3aa: ASSPGGQGRWPQH

v_gene: TRBV5-1
d_gene: TRBD1
j_gene: TRBJ2-6
CDR3aa: ASSTGTATGANVLT

v_gene: TRBV2
d_gene: TRBD1
j_gene: TRBJ2-7
CDR3aa: ASKRGQGDEQY

v_gene: TRBV7-9
d_gene: NA
j_gene: TRBJ1-4
CDR3aa: ASSPRVGVDYEKLF

v_gene: TRBV7-9
d_gene: TRBD2
j_gene: TRBJ2-3
CDR3aa: ASSSRRGGGTDTQY

v_gene: TRBV19
d_gene: TRBD1
j_gene: TRBJ2-3
CDR3aa: ASDDRGTDTQY

v_gene: TRBV28
d_gene: TRBD1
j_gene: TRBJ2-2
CDR3aa: ASSNNRGPSGELF

v_gene: TRBV25-1
d_gene: NA
j_gene: TRBJ2-1
CDR3aa: ASSDLAHEQF

v_gene: TRBV30
d_gene: NA
j_gene: TRBJ2-6
CDR3aa: ALMVFGSGANVLT

v_gene: TRBV3-1
d_gene: NA
j_gene: TRBJ1-6
CDR3aa: ASSQDGGLSPLH

v_gene: TRBV20-1
d_gene: NA
j_gene: TRBJ2-3
CDR3aa: SAREAGTSTDTQY

v_gene: TRBV11-2
d_gene: NA
j_gene: TRBJ1-3
CDR3aa: ASSLSRVTGNTIY

v_gene: TRBV10-3
d_gene: NA
j_gene: TRBJ2-7
CDR3aa: AISESGGQASEQY

v_gene: TRBV27
d_gene: NA
j_gene: TRBJ1-5
CDR3aa: ASSLSGGANQPQH

v_gene: TRBV2
d_gene: TRBD2
j_gene: TRBJ2-3
CDR3aa: ASSDEAGGLDTQY

v_gene: TRBV12-3/TRBV12-4
d_gene: TRBD1
j_gene: TRBJ1-5
CDR3aa: ASKQGVGQPQH

v_gene: TRBV10-2
d_gene: TRBD2
j_gene: TRBJ2-1
CDR3aa: ASSGPLAGGPPEQF

v_gene: TRBV12-3/TRBV12-4
d_gene: NA
j_gene: TRBJ2-1
CDR3aa: ASSPPNPRKNNEQF

v_gene: TRBV5-6
d_gene: TRBD2
j_gene: TRBJ2-1
CDR3aa: ASSPHRYSGGTRSSYNEQF

v_gene: TRBV7-2
d_gene: TRBD2
j_gene: TRBJ2-4
CDR3aa: ASSLGLVGIQY

v_gene: TRBV18
d_gene: NA
j_gene: TRBJ1-1
CDR3aa: ASSPREGTEAF

v_gene: TRBV19
d_gene: NA
j_gene: TRBJ1-1
CDR3aa: ASSIGNNMEAF

v_gene: TRBV6-5
d_gene: NA
j_gene: TRBJ1-1
CDR3aa: ASSSTWGSNTEAF